The sequence of this T cell receptor (beta chain) was determined in a study of blood T cell repertoires in COVID-19 (dated by TCRdb to about 2020). As for the study more broadly: Samples covering the acute and convalescent phases of COVID-19 were provided by collaborators in the United States, Italy and Spain. The sample metadata nearly always contained a de-identified subject ID, COVID-19 status, age in years and sex. Samples were obtained from the ongoing ImmuneRACE study (first 160 participants) and from about 1,300 subjects provided by 6 global collaborators. Subjects who had been exposed to COVID-19, were actively infected with it, or had recovered from it provided the deeply sampled blood TCRbeta repertoires that made up the dataset. The prospective study material was composed of cDNA or gDNA derived from T cells, B-cell-depleted T cells, or PBMCs. Where available, HLA class I and class II types were taken from metadata supplied by the sample provider and were not determined by assay-based typing. The repertoires were made available in a free public database intended to serve as a resource for research on the immune response to SARS-CoV-2.

Overall results and qualifications from the work: How much clinical and demographic metadata was included differed by source and by participant, and the metadata was provided uncurated.

Collaborating institutions collected whole blood in K2EDTA tubes following their own protocols. For TCRbeta analysis, collaborators shipped samples as frozen whole blood, isolated PBMCs, or DNA extracted from either of those sample types. A word on this clone: Its target antigen remains unknown. Per-nucleotide qualities are absent, and no much larger clonotype sits a single base away.

CDR1 and CDR2, looked up from the germline V gene, are MDHEN and SYDVKM. Trimming removed 5 bases from V and 3 bases from J, leaving 10 bases between the germline ends. The CDR3 measures 13 amino acids from cysteine to phenylalanine. Solely the CDR3 DNA is kept, with 39 bases framed from the first base. The immunoSEQ Assay, a bias-controlled multiplex PCR, was used to amplify TCRbeta CDR3 regions from genomic DNA. Regarding the original processing steps: The number of nucleated cells in each sample was estimated by amplification of reference gene primers within the assay. To quantify the absolute abundance of each unique TCRbeta CDR3 rearrangement, sequence reads were collapsed and filtered. For each sample, productive Simpson clonality was calculated by taking the square root of Simpson's diversity index across productive rearrangements. TCRdb re-hosts the immuneACCESS table, in-frame sequences only. Its copies lack some clones; in the studies checked, an unresolved V gene accounts for under half of them, and the cause for the rest is not known. Clonal size and the V and J genes are those of that table, whereas D and trimming came from the DNA. The sample table holds roughly 150,000 clones, of which approximately 86% were seen once. 5.4% of the sample is in the top ten clones.

The chain is made from TRBV28 and TRBJ1-1, with no confidently assigned D gene. Sequenced material: peripheral blood. The receptor's source is a human donor in a cohort sampled during active COVID-19. The CDR3 sequence is CASSPSGYTEAFF. The DNA sequence is given as TGTGCCAGCAGTCCATCGGGGTACACTGAAGCTTTCTTT. Beyond the CDR3, the reference TRBV28 and TRBJ1-1 genes provide the residues; the full variable domain reads: DVKVTQSSRYLVKRTGEKVFLECVQDMDHENMFWYRQDPGLGLRLIYFSYDVKMKEKGDIPEGYSVSREKKERFSLILESASTNQTSMYLCASSPSGYTEAFFGQGTRLTVV.